Listed below are T cell receptor beta chains from one sample, sequenced in a study of blood T cell repertoires in COVID-19. This table comes from immunoSEQ multiplex PCR, and its TCRdb copy is limited to in-frame clones, with some not included. The table shows fewer than 250,000 clones, with approximately 85% occurring only once. The sequencing input was peripheral blood. The receptors here all came from a man aged 50 or older with acute or convalescent COVID-19. The CDR3 runs from the conserved cysteine through the conserved F or W. A D gene is named only where the DNA matches it firmly. Clone size is stated in some rows and not others, as once, few, many or a class when expanded.

v_call: TRBV5-4; d_call: NA; clone_size: NA; j_call: TRBJ1-2; cdr3_aa: CASGAANYGYTF; cdr3_nt: TGTGCCAGCGGGGCAGCTAACTATGGCTACACCTTC
v_call: TRBV19; d_call: TRBD1; clone_size: NA; j_call: TRBJ2-3; cdr3_aa: CASTSGTDLTDTQYF; cdr3_nt: TGTGCCAGTACCTCCGGGACAGACCTCACAGATACGCAGTATTTT
v_call: TRBV6-4; d_call: NA; clone_size: NA; j_call: TRBJ1-6; cdr3_aa: CASSEEGSNSPLHF; cdr3_nt: TGTGCCAGCAGTGAGGAGGGTAGCAATTCACCCCTCCACTTT
v_call: TRBV7-8; d_call: TRBD1; clone_size: few; j_call: TRBJ1-2; cdr3_aa: CASSPMGQETYGYTF; cdr3_nt: TGTGCCAGCAGCCCCATGGGACAGGAAACCTATGGCTACACCTTC
v_call: TRBV5-1; d_call: NA; clone_size: NA; j_call: TRBJ2-3; cdr3_aa: CASSSGGTDTQYF; cdr3_nt: TGCGCCAGCAGCTCCGGGGGCACAGATACGCAGTATTTT
v_call: TRBV3-1/TRBV3-2; d_call: TRBD1; clone_size: NA; j_call: TRBJ1-2; cdr3_aa: CASRGTDRGYYGYTF; cdr3_nt: TGTGCCAGCAGGGGAACGGACAGGGGCTACTATGGCTACACCTTC
v_call: TRBV30; d_call: TRBD2; clone_size: NA; j_call: TRBJ2-1; cdr3_aa: CAWSRKLAGINEQFF; cdr3_nt: TGTGCCTGGAGCCGAAAGCTAGCGGGCATTAATGAGCAGTTCTTC
v_call: TRBV11-3; d_call: TRBD2; clone_size: NA; j_call: TRBJ2-1; cdr3_aa: CAPPTREVYNEQFF; cdr3_nt: TGTGCCCCCCCCACGCGGGAGGTTTACAATGAGCAGTTCTTC
v_call: TRBV4-1; d_call: NA; clone_size: NA; j_call: TRBJ1-6; cdr3_aa: CASSPHQGRQDSPLHF; cdr3_nt: TGCGCCAGCAGCCCGCACCAGGGCAGGCAGGACTCACCCCTCCACTTT
v_call: TRBV3-1/TRBV3-2; d_call: TRBD1; clone_size: NA; j_call: TRBJ2-5; cdr3_aa: CASSGTGERTQYF; cdr3_nt: TGTGCCAGCAGCGGAACAGGGGAACGGACCCAGTACTTC
v_call: TRBV28; d_call: TRBD2; clone_size: NA; j_call: TRBJ2-1; cdr3_aa: CASSPNSGSSYNEQFF; cdr3_nt: TGTGCCAGCAGTCCAAATAGCGGGAGCTCCTACAATGAGCAGTTCTTC
v_call: TRBV19; d_call: TRBD1; clone_size: NA; j_call: TRBJ2-2; cdr3_aa: CASGGWWDRGRTNTGELFF; cdr3_nt: TGTGCCAGTGGGGGCTGGTGGGACAGGGGGCGAACGAACACCGGGGAGCTGTTTTTT
v_call: TRBV27; d_call: TRBD1; clone_size: NA; j_call: TRBJ1-4; cdr3_aa: CASIPRDRAEKLFF; cdr3_nt: TGTGCCAGCATCCCCCGGGACAGGGCTGAAAAACTGTTTTTT
v_call: TRBV14; d_call: NA; clone_size: NA; j_call: TRBJ2-3; cdr3_aa: CASSHADTQYF; cdr3_nt: TGTGCCAGCAGCCACGCAGATACGCAGTATTTT
v_call: TRBV5-6; d_call: TRBD1; clone_size: NA; j_call: TRBJ2-6; cdr3_aa: CASRPGTGVSGANVLTF; cdr3_nt: TGTGCCAGCAGACCCGGGACAGGAGTCTCTGGGGCCAACGTCCTGACTTTC
v_call: TRBV2; d_call: NA; clone_size: NA; j_call: TRBJ1-4; cdr3_aa: CASMFLGEKLFF; cdr3_nt: TGTGCCAGCATGTTTCTCGGTGAAAAACTGTTTTTT
v_call: TRBV14; d_call: NA; clone_size: NA; j_call: TRBJ1-2; cdr3_aa: CASSQFRRGQYNYGYTF; cdr3_nt: TGTGCCAGCAGCCAATTTCGGAGAGGACAGTATAACTATGGCTACACCTTC
v_call: TRBV7-2; d_call: TRBD2; clone_size: NA; j_call: TRBJ2-7; cdr3_aa: CASSGTSDGSYEQYF; cdr3_nt: TGTGCCAGCAGTGGGACTAGCGACGGCTCCTACGAGCAGTACTTC
v_call: TRBV19; d_call: NA; clone_size: once; j_call: TRBJ1-5; cdr3_aa: CASSISRGGIQPQHF; cdr3_nt: TGTGCCAGTAGTATAAGTCGGGGGGGCATTCAGCCCCAGCATTTT
v_call: TRBV30; d_call: NA; clone_size: NA; j_call: TRBJ2-5; cdr3_aa: CAWSGLAQETQYF; cdr3_nt: TGTGCCTGGAGTGGCCTAGCCCAAGAGACCCAGTACTTC
v_call: TRBV4-1; d_call: TRBD1; clone_size: NA; j_call: TRBJ1-3; cdr3_aa: CASSQPGQLSSGNTIYF; cdr3_nt: TGCGCCAGCAGCCAACCGGGACAGCTCAGCTCTGGAAACACCATATATTTT
v_call: TRBV5-1; d_call: NA; clone_size: NA; j_call: TRBJ2-3; cdr3_aa: CASSLVSGSTADTQYF; cdr3_nt: TGCGCCAGCAGCTTGGTGTCCGGGAGCACAGCAGATACGCAGTATTTT
v_call: TRBV7-2; d_call: TRBD2; clone_size: NA; j_call: TRBJ2-3; cdr3_aa: CASSFGLAGRDTQYF; cdr3_nt: TGTGCCAGCAGCTTCGGACTAGCGGGGAGGGATACGCAGTATTTT
v_call: TRBV30; d_call: TRBD1; clone_size: NA; j_call: TRBJ2-7; cdr3_aa: CAWSTGGREQYF; cdr3_nt: TGTGCCTGGAGTACAGGGGGCAGGGAGCAGTACTTC
v_call: TRBV18; d_call: TRBD1; clone_size: NA; j_call: TRBJ2-7; cdr3_aa: CASSPGTVLYEQYF; cdr3_nt: TGTGCCAGCTCACCCGGGACAGTTCTCTACGAGCAGTACTTC
v_call: TRBV5-1; d_call: TRBD2; clone_size: NA; j_call: TRBJ2-5; cdr3_aa: CASSPKERGVTGETQYF; cdr3_nt: TGCGCCAGCAGCCCGAAAGAGCGGGGGGTCACAGGGGAGACCCAGTACTTC
v_call: TRBV5-1; d_call: TRBD1; clone_size: NA; j_call: TRBJ2-7; cdr3_aa: CASNERQGVYEQYF; cdr3_nt: TGCGCCAGCAATGAACGACAGGGGGTCTACGAGCAGTACTTC
v_call: TRBV27; d_call: NA; clone_size: NA; j_call: TRBJ2-1; cdr3_aa: CASSLFRQASSNEQFF; cdr3_nt: TGTGCCAGCAGTTTATTTCGACAGGCTAGCTCCAATGAGCAGTTCTTC
v_call: TRBV9; d_call: TRBD2; clone_size: NA; j_call: TRBJ2-1; cdr3_aa: CASSPGRGVGYNEQFF; cdr3_nt: TGTGCCAGCAGCCCAGGGAGGGGAGTGGGGTACAATGAGCAGTTCTTC
v_call: TRBV30; d_call: TRBD1; clone_size: few; j_call: TRBJ2-6; cdr3_aa: CAWSSDRVRSGANVLTF; cdr3_nt: TGTGCCTGGAGTTCAGACAGGGTCCGCTCTGGGGCCAACGTCCTGACTTTC
v_call: TRBV14; d_call: NA; clone_size: few; j_call: TRBJ1-6; cdr3_aa: CASRGGGESPLHF; cdr3_nt: TGTGCCAGCAGGGGCGGGGGAGAATCACCCCTCCACTTT
v_call: TRBV27; d_call: NA; clone_size: NA; j_call: TRBJ2-7; cdr3_aa: CASSSGRGYEQYF; cdr3_nt: TGTGCCAGCAGTTCAGGCAGGGGTTACGAGCAGTACTTC
v_call: TRBV19; d_call: NA; clone_size: few; j_call: TRBJ1-1; cdr3_aa: CASSIDPVMNTEAFF; cdr3_nt: TGTGCCAGTAGTATAGATCCGGTTATGAACACTGAAGCTTTCTTT
v_call: TRBV14; d_call: TRBD1; clone_size: few; j_call: TRBJ1-6; cdr3_aa: CASSHYHPDRGRSPLHF; cdr3_nt: TGTGCCAGCAGCCATTACCACCCCGACAGGGGTAGATCACCCCTCCACTTT
v_call: TRBV29-1; d_call: NA; clone_size: NA; j_call: TRBJ2-3; cdr3_aa: CSVEGGLGDTQYF; cdr3_nt: TGCAGCGTTGAGGGGGGGCTCGGCGATACGCAGTATTTT
v_call: TRBV18; d_call: NA; clone_size: once; j_call: TRBJ2-5; cdr3_aa: CASSPRENQETQYF; cdr3_nt: TGTGCCAGCTCACCGAGAGAGAACCAAGAGACCCAGTACTTC
v_call: TRBV7-9; d_call: NA; clone_size: NA; j_call: TRBJ2-7; cdr3_aa: CASSPRGRPYEQYF; cdr3_nt: TGTGCCAGCAGCCCCCGAGGCCGGCCCTACGAGCAGTACTTC
v_call: TRBV9; d_call: NA; clone_size: NA; j_call: TRBJ2-2; cdr3_aa: CASSVDGNTGELFF; cdr3_nt: TGTGCCAGCAGCGTAGACGGGAACACCGGGGAGCTGTTTTTT
v_call: TRBV18; d_call: NA; clone_size: NA; j_call: TRBJ2-7; cdr3_aa: CASSSIRTDPPYEQYF; cdr3_nt: TGTGCCAGCTCATCGATCCGGACAGACCCCCCCTACGAGCAGTACTTC
v_call: TRBV7-9; d_call: NA; clone_size: NA; j_call: TRBJ2-5; cdr3_aa: CASSLLVGGRAQETQYF; cdr3_nt: TGTGCCAGCAGCTTATTAGTAGGGGGGAGGGCTCAAGAGACCCAGTACTTC
v_call: TRBV19; d_call: NA; clone_size: NA; j_call: TRBJ1-4; cdr3_aa: CASSKISRMGPNEKLFF; cdr3_nt: TGTGCCAGTAGCAAAATAAGCAGGATGGGGCCTAATGAAAAACTGTTTTTT